Detailed here is one T cell receptor (beta chain). The antigen it recognizes is unknown. No base qualities exist here, and no much larger clone lies one base off it. Relative to germline, V is 5 bases shorter and J is 3 bases shorter, with 10 bases between their ends. Looking up the germline V gene (reference sequence) yields CDR1 WNHNN and CDR2 SYGVQD. From cysteine to phenylalanine, the CDR3 is 14 amino acids long. Just the 42-base CDR3 DNA is kept, in frame starting at base 1. Using the deep immunoSEQ assay, TCR CDR3 regions were amplified from genomic DNA by multiplex PCR. Extracted genomic DNA from each cell subset was spread evenly across all wells of several immunoSEQ 96-well plates, with each plate serving as a replicate. For sorted subsets, 150 to 250 ng of genomic DNA, equivalent to about 30,000 T cell genomes, went into each replicate PCR. Purified libraries were quantified with a Qubit 3.0 fluorometer, sized on a Bioanalyzer 2100, and re-quantified with the KAPA Library Quantification kit. Every immunoSEQ 96-well plate was sequenced on a separate single-read 150-cycle Illumina NextSeq 550 flow cell. The study's own analysis went as follows. Because only junctional sequences without quality scores were contained in the immunoSEQ output, filtering matching that applied to full-length reads could not be performed. Sequences were annotated with PyIR, a Python wrapper for IgBLAST v1.9, using IMGT germline references to assign V/J genes and CDR3. Any read was removed if the V/J assignment was weak (E-value above 1e-6), the CDR3 was missing, or the read contained stop codons, out-of-frame junctions, or ambiguous translated residues. V3J clonotypes were defined as sequences sharing the same inferred V gene, J gene, and CDR3 amino acid sequence. Percentage overlap between repertoires was calculated by dividing the number of shared unique clonotypes by the size of the smaller repertoire. Repertoire richness was assessed with RTK rarefaction, the Chao1 estimator, and Recon v2.1 estimates of unobserved clonotypes. OLGA was used to compute generation probabilities for all TCRbeta clonotypes that the gDNA method yielded from a few donors. As stored in TCRdb, this immuneACCESS dataset retains in-frame rearrangements with V and J assigned. A fraction of the clones does not appear; measured against another copy, unresolved V genes explain less than half of the discrepancy, and the remainder lacks a known reason. V and J calls and clone size are given by that table; D and trimming were obtained from the DNA. The sample table shows about 2 million clones, and about 95% are seen once. The biggest ten clones account for around 1.1% of the sample.

This record belongs to a study of shared clonotypes between healthy human individuals (TCRdb year 2020). The study in broad terms: The cohort comprised two women and three men aged 18 to 49 years. For each donor, three plates each were used for CD4 naive and CD4 memory, two plates were used for CD8 naive, and one plate was used for CD8 memory. To estimate repertoire size and how much clonotype sharing occurs between individuals, the study deeply sequenced the blood TCR repertoires of five or six healthy adults. Libraries were prepared and TCR repertoires were sequenced by different laboratories using diverse techniques, in order to increase sequencing depth and limit assay-specific biases. Between about 0.8 and 9 billion PBMCs per donor were obtained by leukapheresis. Overall study outcomes, separate from this receptor: Incomplete sequencing was indicated by rarefaction of sorted-subset datasets, despite the large sequencing depth. Only blood was sampled, and tissue TCR repertoires likely differ from those in blood. Because the study included a small number of donors, the genetic and exposure-history diversity represented was limited. Compared with non-shared clonotypes, the clonotypes found in all four sorted-subset donors had higher generation probabilities. Larger estimated clonotype richness was generally found for naive subsets than for memory subsets. Pairwise subsampling indicated that sequencing depth was expected to affect the degree of clonotype sharing among donors. Approximately 5% of naive CD4, roughly 3.6% of naive CD8, 2% to 2.5% of memory CD4, and 0.35% to 0.4% of memory CD8 clonotypes were shared across a few donors.

CD8 naive samples consisted of CD45RO-negative cells that were positively selected for CCR7, yielding a CD45RA+CCR7+ population without TemRA cells. Healthy HIV-negative adults with no recently reported acute infections or vaccinations were included as donors. Only Caucasian adults living in Nashville, Tennessee, USA were represented among the donors. Blood was obtained by leukapheresis, after which PBMCs were separated by Ficoll-Histopaque density gradient centrifugation and cryopreserved in liquid nitrogen vapor phase. Analytical flow cytometry was used to check the purity and quantity of every magnetically sorted T cell population. Genomic DNA was isolated from every sorted fraction and measured by UV absorbance on a Nanodrop 2000c.

The sequenced sample consisted of naive CD8+ T cells sorted from blood. Read against the paper, the sample's cell subset or site label means: CD45RA+CCR7+. Recombination linked TRBV10-1 to TRBJ2-2, and perhaps TRBD1 as D gene, on 5 matching bases. This clonotype was obtained from a man between 18 and 35 years old in good health. The CDR3 loop reads CASSKEGDTGELFF. The DNA sequence is TGCGCCAGCAGTAAGGAAGGGGACACCGGGGAGCTGTTTTTT.